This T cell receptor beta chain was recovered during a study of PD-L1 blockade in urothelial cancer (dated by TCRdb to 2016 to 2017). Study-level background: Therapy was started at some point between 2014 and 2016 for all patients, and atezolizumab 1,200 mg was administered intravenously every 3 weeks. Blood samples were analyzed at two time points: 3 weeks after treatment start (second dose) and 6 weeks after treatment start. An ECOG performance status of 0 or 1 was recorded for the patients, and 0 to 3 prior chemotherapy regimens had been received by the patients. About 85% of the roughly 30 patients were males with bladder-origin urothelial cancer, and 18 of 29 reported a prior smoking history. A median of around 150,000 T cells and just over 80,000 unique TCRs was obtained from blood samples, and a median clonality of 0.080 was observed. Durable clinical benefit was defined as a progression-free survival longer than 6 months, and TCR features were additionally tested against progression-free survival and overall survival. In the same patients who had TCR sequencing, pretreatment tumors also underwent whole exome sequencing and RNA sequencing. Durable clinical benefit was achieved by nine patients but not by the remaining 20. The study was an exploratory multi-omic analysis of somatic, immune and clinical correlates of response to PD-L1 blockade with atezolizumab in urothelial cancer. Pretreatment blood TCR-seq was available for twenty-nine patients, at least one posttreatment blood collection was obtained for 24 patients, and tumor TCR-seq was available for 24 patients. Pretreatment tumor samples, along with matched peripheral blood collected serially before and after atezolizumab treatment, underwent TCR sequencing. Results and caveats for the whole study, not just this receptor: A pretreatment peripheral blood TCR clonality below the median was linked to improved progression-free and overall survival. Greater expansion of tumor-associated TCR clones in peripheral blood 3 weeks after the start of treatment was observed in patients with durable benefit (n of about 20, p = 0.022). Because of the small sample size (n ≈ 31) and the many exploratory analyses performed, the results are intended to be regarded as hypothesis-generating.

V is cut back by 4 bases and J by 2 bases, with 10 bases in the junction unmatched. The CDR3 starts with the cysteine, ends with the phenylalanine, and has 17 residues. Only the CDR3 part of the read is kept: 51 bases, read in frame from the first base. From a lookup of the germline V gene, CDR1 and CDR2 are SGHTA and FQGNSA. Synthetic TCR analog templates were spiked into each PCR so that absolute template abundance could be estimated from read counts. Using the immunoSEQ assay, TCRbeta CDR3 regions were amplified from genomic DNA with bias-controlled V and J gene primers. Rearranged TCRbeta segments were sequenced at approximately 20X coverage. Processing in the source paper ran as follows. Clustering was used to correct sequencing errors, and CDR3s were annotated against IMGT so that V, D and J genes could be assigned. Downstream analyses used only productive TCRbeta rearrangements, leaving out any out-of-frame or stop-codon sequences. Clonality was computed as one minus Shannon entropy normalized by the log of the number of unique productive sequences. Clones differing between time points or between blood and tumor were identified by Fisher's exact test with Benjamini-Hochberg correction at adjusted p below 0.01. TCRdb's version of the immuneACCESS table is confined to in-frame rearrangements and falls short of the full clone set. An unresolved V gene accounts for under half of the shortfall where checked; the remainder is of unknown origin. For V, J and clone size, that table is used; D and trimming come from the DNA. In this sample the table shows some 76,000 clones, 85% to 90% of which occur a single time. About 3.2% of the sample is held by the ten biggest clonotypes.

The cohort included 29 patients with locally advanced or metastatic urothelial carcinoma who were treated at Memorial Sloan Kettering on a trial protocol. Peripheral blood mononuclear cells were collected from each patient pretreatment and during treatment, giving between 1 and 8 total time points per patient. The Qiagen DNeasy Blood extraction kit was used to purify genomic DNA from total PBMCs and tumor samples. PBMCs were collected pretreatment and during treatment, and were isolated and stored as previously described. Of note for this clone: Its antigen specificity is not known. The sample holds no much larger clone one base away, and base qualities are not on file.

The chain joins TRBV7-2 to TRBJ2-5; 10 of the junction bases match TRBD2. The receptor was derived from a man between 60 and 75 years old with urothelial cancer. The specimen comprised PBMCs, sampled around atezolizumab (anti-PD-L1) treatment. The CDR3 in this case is CASSYGNVAGGQETQYF. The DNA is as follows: TGTGCCAGCAGCTATGGAAACGTAGCGGGAGGACAAGAGACCCAGTACTTC.